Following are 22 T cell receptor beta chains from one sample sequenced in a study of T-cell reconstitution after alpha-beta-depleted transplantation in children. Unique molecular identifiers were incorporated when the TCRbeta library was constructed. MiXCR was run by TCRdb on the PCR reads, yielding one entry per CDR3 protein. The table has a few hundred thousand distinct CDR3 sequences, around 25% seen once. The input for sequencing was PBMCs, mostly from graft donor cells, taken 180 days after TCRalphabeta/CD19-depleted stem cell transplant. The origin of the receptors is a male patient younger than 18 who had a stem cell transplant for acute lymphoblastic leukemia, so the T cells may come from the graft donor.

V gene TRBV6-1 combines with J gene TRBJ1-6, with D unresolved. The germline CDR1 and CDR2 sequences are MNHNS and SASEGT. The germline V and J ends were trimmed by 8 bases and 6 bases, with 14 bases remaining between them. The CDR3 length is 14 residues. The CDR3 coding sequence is TGTGCCAGCGGTCTCGGACTGATTAATTCACCCCTCCACTTT. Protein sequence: CASGLGLINSPLHF.

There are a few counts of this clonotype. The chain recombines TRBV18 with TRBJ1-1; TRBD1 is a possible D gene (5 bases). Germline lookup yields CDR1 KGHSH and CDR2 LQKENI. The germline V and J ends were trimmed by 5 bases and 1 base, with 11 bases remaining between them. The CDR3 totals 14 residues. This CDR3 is CASSFRDGNTEAFF. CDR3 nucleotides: TGTGCCAGCTCATTCCGGGACGGGAACACTGAAGCTTTCTTT.

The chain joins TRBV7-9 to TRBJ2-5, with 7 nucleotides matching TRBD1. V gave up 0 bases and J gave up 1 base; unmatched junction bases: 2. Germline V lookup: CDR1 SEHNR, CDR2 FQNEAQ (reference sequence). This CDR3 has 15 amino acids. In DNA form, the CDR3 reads TGTGCCAGCAGCTTAGCGGGGACAGTCCAAGAGACCCAGTACTTC. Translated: CASSLAGTVQETQYF.

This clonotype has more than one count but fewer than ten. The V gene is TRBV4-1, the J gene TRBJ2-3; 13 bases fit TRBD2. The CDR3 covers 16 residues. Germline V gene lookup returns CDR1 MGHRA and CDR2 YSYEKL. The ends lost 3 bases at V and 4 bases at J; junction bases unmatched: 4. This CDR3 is CASSQRLAGGPDTQYF. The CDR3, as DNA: TGCGCCAGCAGCCAGCGACTAGCGGGAGGACCAGATACGCAGTATTTT.

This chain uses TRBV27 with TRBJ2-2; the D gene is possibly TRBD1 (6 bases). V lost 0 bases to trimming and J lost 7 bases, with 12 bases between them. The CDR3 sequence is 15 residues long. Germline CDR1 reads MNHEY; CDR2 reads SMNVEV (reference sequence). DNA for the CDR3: TGTGCCAGCAGTTTATCGGTGGGACACTTCGGGGAGCTGTTTTTT. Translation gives CASSLSVGHFGELFF.

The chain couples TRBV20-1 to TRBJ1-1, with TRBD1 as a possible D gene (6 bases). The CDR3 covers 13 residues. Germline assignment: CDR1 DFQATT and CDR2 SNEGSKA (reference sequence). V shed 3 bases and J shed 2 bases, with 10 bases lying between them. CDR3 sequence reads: CSARTGFNTEAFF. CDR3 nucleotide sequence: TGCAGTGCTAGGACAGGCTTTAACACTGAAGCTTTCTTT.

This chain's CDR3 is CASSFSGSPSYNEQFF. The CDR3 DNA reads as TGTGCCAGCAGCTTTAGCGGGAGCCCTTCTTACAATGAGCAGTTCTTC. J is TRBJ2-1 and V is TRBV7-8; TRBD2 agrees at 9 bases. The CDR3 spans 16 residues. The germline CDR1 and CDR2 sequences are SGHVS and FQNEAQ. Trimming took 3 bases from V and 4 from J; bases not matched to a gene: 7.

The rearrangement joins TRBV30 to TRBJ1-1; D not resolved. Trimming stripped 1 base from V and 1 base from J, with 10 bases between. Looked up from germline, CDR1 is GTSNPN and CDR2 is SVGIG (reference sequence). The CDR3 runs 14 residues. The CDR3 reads CAWSALRRNTEAFF. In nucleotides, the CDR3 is TGTGCCTGGAGTGCCCTGAGGAGGAACACTGAAGCTTTCTTT.

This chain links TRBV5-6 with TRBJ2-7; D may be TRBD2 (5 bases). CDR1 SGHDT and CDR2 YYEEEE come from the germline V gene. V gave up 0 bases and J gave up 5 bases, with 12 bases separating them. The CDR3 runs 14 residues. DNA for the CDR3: TGTGCCAGCAGCTTGGGCGGCTTCGGGGACGAGCAGTACTTC. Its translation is CASSLGGFGDEQYF.

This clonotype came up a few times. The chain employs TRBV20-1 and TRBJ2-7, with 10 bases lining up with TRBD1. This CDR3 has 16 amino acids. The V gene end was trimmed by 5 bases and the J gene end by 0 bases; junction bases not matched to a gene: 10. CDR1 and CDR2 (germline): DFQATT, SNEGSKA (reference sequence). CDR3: CSAERGQGTPSYEQYF. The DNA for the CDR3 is TGCAGTGCTGAGAGGGGACAGGGGACCCCCTCCTACGAGCAGTACTTC.

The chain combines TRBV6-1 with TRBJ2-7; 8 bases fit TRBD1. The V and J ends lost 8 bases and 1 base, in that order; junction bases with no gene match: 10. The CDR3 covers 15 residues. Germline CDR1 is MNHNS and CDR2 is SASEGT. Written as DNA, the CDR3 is TGTGCCAGCTGGTTCGGCAGGGGGCATTCCTACGAGCAGTACTTC. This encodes CASWFGRGHSYEQYF.

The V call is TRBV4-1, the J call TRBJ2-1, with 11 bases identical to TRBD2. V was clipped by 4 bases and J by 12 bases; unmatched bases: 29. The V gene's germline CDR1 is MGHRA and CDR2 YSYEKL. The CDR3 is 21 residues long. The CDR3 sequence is CASSPRWPGTSGDLPQSVQFF. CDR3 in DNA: TGCGCCAGCAGCCCAAGGTGGCCCGGGACTAGCGGAGATCTCCCCCAATCAGTGCAGTTCTTC.

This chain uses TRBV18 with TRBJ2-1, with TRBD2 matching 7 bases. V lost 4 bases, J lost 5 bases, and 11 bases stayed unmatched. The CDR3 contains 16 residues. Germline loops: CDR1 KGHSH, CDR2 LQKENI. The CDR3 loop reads CASSLLPKRENNEQFF. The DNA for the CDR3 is TGTGCCAGCTCACTACTTCCAAAGCGGGAAAACAATGAGCAGTTCTTC.

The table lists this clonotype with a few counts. CDR3 nucleotide sequence: TGCAGCGTTCGTAGCGGGAGTCCCTACAATGAGCAGTTCTTC. Protein product: CSVRSGSPYNEQFF. The chain couples TRBV29-1 to TRBJ2-1; 9 bases are a match to TRBD2. Germline V gives CDR1 SQVTM, CDR2 ANQGSEA. The CDR3 is made up of 14 amino acids. Losses at the gene ends were 5 bases for V and 2 bases for J; bases not matched to a gene: 4.

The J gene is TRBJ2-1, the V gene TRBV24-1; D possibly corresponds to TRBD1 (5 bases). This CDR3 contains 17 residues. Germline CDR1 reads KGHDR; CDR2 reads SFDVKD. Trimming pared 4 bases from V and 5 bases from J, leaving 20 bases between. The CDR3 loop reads CATSEGVYAVGHNEQFF. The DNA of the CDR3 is TGTGCCACCAGTGAAGGAGTGTACGCGGTGGGGCACAATGAGCAGTTCTTC.

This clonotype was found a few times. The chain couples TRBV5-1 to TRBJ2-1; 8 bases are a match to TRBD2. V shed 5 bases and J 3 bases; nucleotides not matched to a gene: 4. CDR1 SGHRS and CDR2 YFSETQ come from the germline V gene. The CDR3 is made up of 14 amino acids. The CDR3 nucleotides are TGCGCCAGCAGGTTCGGGGGGGACTACAATGAGCAGTTCTTC. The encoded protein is CASRFGGDYNEQFF.

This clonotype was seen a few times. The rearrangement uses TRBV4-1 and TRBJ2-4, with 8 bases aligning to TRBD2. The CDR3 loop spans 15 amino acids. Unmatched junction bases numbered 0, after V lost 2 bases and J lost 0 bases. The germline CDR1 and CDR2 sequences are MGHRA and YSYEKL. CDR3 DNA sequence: TGCGCCAGCAGCCAACTAGCGGGAGCCAAAAACATTCAGTACTTC. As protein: CASSQLAGAKNIQYF.

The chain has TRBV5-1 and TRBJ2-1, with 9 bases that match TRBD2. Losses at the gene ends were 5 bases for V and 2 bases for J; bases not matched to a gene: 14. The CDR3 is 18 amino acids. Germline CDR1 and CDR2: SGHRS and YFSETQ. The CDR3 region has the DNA TGCGCCAGCAGGTTCACAGTAGCGGGAGTAGGGCCCTACAATGAGCAGTTCTTC. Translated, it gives CASRFTVAGVGPYNEQFF.

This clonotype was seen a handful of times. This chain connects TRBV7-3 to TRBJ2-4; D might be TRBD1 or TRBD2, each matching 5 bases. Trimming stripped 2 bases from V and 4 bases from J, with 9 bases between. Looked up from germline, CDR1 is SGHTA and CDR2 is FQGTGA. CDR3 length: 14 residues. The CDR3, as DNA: TGTGCCAGCAGCTTATTTGGGGGTAAAAACATTCAGTACTTC. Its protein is CASSLFGGKNIQYF.

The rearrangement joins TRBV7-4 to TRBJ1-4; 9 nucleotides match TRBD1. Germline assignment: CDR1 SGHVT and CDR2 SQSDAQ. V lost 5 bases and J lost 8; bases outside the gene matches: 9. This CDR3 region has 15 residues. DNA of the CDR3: TGTGCCAGCAGCCTCCAGGACAGGGGAAACGAAAAACTGTTTTTT. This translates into CASSLQDRGNEKLFF.

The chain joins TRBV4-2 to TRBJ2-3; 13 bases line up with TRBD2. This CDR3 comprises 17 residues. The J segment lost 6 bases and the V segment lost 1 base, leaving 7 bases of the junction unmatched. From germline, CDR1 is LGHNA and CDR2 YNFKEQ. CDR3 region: CASSQGGLAGFIDTQYF. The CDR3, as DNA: TGTGCCAGCAGCCAAGGGGGACTAGCGGGATTCATCGATACGCAGTATTTT.

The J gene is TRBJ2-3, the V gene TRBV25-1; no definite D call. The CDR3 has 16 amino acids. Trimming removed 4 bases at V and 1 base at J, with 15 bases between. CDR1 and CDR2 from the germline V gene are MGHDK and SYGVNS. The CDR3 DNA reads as TGTGCCAGCAGTGGTAAAAGGTCTCTACGCACAGATACGCAGTATTTT. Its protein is CASSGKRSLRTDTQYF.